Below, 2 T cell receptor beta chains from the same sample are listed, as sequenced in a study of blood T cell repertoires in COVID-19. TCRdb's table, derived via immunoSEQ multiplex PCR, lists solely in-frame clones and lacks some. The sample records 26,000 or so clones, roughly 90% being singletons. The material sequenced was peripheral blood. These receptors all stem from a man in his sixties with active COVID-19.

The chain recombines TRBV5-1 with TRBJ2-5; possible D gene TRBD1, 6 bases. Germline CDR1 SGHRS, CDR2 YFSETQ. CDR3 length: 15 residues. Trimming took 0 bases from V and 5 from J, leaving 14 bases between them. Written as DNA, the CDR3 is TGCGCCAGCAGCTTGGTGCCTCAGGGGATGGAGACCCAGTACTTC. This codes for CASSLVPQGMETQYF.

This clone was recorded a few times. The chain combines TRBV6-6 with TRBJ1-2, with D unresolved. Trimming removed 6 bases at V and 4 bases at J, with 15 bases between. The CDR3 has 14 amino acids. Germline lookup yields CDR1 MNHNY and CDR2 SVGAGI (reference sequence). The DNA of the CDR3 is TGTGCCAGCAGGGACCCCTTAGAGGGCTATGGCTACACCTTC. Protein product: CASRDPLEGYGYTF.